The entry below describes one T cell receptor (beta chain). This specimen belongs to a study of OX40 agonist ivuxolimab in advanced cancers. This table comes from immunoSEQ multiplex PCR, and its TCRdb copy is limited to in-frame clones, with some not included. The data contain some 35,000 clones, 65% to 80% of them singletons. V was pared by 4 bases and J by 10 bases, with 7 bases of the junction left unmatched. The CDR3 is made up of 15 amino acids. The germline V gene encodes CDR1 SNHLY and CDR2 FYNNEI. The sequence was obtained from an adult with an advanced solid tumor such as melanoma, head and neck, liver or kidney cancer. The chain couples TRBV2 to TRBJ1-6; TRBD1 agrees at 10 bases. This sample comprised CD4+ or CD8+ T cells sorted from blood, obtained in a trial of the OX40 agonist ivuxolimab. Written as DNA, the CDR3 is TGTGCCAGCAGTGCTCCCGGACAGGGGGGATCACCCCTCCACTTT. Translation: CASSAPGQGGSPLHF.